Following are 10 T cell receptor beta chains from one sample sequenced in a study of T cells expressing NK-cell markers. TCRdb reprocessed the 5' RACE reads, keeping one entry per CDR3 protein, no DNA. This sample contains almost 450,000 distinct CDR3 sequences. The sequencing sample was made of blood T cells: a sorted CD56 or NKG2C T cell subset, CD4+ or CD8+ T cells, or bulk PBMC T cells (not recorded which). The receptors shown here come from a woman between 18 and 69 years old in good health.

This chain links TRBV9 with TRBJ2-3; TCRdb gives TRBD1 as the D gene, but with no DNA this cannot be confirmed. Germline loops: CDR1 SGDLS, CDR2 YYNGEE. The CDR3 runs to 13 residues. CDR3 sequence: CASGRGPTDTQYF.

V is TRBV5-4 and J is TRBJ2-1; the D gene TCRdb calls, TRBD2, cannot be checked with no DNA. CDR1 and CDR2 (germline): SGHNT, YYREEE (reference sequence). This CDR3 has 13 residues. CDR3 loop: CASRASGYNEQFF.

The rearrangement joins TRBV7-2 to TRBJ2-2. This CDR3 is 14 amino acids long. Germline values: CDR1 SGHTA, CDR2 FQGNSA. The CDR3 reads CASSPSGSTGELFF.

The gene calls are TRBV6-1 and TRBJ2-3; TCRdb picks TRBD1, but there is no DNA to check that call. The length of the CDR3 is 16 residues. CDR1 and CDR2 from the germline V gene are MNHNS and SASEGT. CDR3 region: CASSLGTPKRPDTQYF.

The V call is TRBV18, the J call TRBJ2-3. Germline V gene sequence: CDR1 KGHSH, CDR2 LQKENI. The CDR3 has 13 residues. The CDR3 is CASSWQDTDTQYF.

The chain links TRBV27 to TRBJ1-4; the D gene TCRdb calls, TRBD1, cannot be checked with no DNA. The length of the CDR3 is 16 residues. Per germline, CDR1 MNHEY and CDR2 SMNVEV (reference sequence). CDR3 amino acids: CASSLRQGAANEKLFF.

This chain links TRBV20-1 with TRBJ2-1; TCRdb calls TRBD2, which cannot be checked without DNA. The CDR3 is 14 amino acids. Germline V lookup: CDR1 DFQATT, CDR2 SNEGSKA (reference sequence). The CDR3 protein is CSATERGAQGEQFF.

This rearrangement joins TRBV4-3 to TRBJ2-7; TCRdb proposes TRBD1, but this gene call is untestable without DNA. Germline values: CDR1 LGHNA, CDR2 YSLEER. The CDR3 runs 13 residues. CDR3 protein: CASSPEGTYEQYF.

The chain combines TRBV28 with TRBJ2-6; TCRdb lists TRBD1, though no DNA is available to test this call. CDR3 size: 15 residues. Germline V gene sequence: CDR1 MDHEN, CDR2 SYDVKM. The CDR3 sequence is CASKGASSGANVLTF.

CDR3 sequence reads: CASSPGLSFSEQYF. This chain links TRBV7-2 with TRBJ2-7; the TCRdb D gene call, TRBD2, has no DNA to confirm it. The CDR3 sequence is 14 residues long. Germline CDR1 SGHTA, CDR2 FQGNSA.